This T cell receptor (beta chain) came from a study of T cell changes during pregnancy in multiple sclerosis. The table came from immunoSEQ multiplex PCR; TCRdb's copy has only in-frame clones and leaves some out. The sample has tens of thousands of clones, about 90% seen once. Germline assignment: CDR1 SGHVS and CDR2 FNYEAQ. The V segment lost 3 bases and the J segment 5 bases; nucleotides outside the gene matches: 3. The CDR3 runs to 14 residues. The V call is TRBV7-6, the J call TRBJ2-7; 11 nucleotides agree with TRBD1. The starting material was peripheral blood, obtained before pregnancy. The sequence came from a female donor with multiple sclerosis, enrolled in a pregnancy study. Written as DNA, the CDR3 is TGTGCCAGCAGCTTCCGGGACAGGGGGGACGAGCAGTACTTC. It translates to CASSFRDRGDEQYF.